The 22 T cell receptor beta chains reported below all come from one sample, sequenced in a study of cytomegalovirus exposure and HLA in healthy donors. The PCR made use of 60 Vbeta and 13 Jbeta primers. Profiled with immunoSEQ multiplex PCR; TCRdb holds only in-frame clones, not every one. The table shows about 130,000 clones, with approximately 80% occurring only once. The specimen sequenced was PBMCs. Receptors originate from a woman in her 40s in good health and CMV-seronegative.

Written as DNA, the CDR3 is TGCGCCAGCAGCTCCTTCGGCACTGAAGCTTTCTTT. It codes for CASSSFGTEAFF. The rearrangement joins TRBV5-1 to TRBJ1-1, with D unresolved. CDR1 and CDR2 from the germline V gene are SGHRS and YFSETQ. The V gene lost 3 bases and the J gene lost 4 bases, with 7 bases spanning the gap. The CDR3 is made up of 12 amino acids.

The CDR3 DNA is TGTGCCAGCAGCTCTCTAGCGGGAGGGTCCTACGAGCAGTACTTC. Its translation: CASSSLAGGSYEQYF. V usage is TRBV13 and J usage is TRBJ2-7, with 12 positions matching TRBD2. The V gene's germline CDR1 is PRHDT and CDR2 FYEKMQ (reference sequence). V shed 4 bases, J shed 1 base, and the junction held 2 bases outside the gene matches. This CDR3 has 15 amino acids.

This chain links TRBV4-2 with TRBJ2-2; D possibly corresponds to TRBD2 (6 bases). Germline CDR1 LGHNA, CDR2 YNFKEQ. Trimming pared 7 bases from V and 4 bases from J, leaving 7 bases between. CDR3 length equals 12 residues. The DNA for the CDR3 is TGTGCCAGCACAGCGGGCACCGGGGAGCTGTTTTTT. This sequence encodes CASTAGTGELFF.

This sequence joins TRBV11-1 and TRBJ1-1; D may be TRBD1 (6 bases). Germline V gives CDR1 SGHAT, CDR2 FQDESV (reference sequence). The CDR3 runs to 15 residues. Deletions cut 2 bases from V and 6 bases from J, with 16 bases between. Here the CDR3 DNA reads TGTGCCAGCAGCTTAAATGGGGGCCAACGGCCTGAAGCTTTCTTT. This gives the protein CASSLNGGQRPEAFF. Supplemented by reference TRBV11-1 and TRBJ1-1, the full variable domain reads EAEVAQSPRYKITEKSQAVAFWCDPISGHATLYWYRQILGQGPELLVQFQDESVVDDSQLPKDRFSAERLKGVDSTLKIQPAELGDSAMYLCASSLNGGQRPEAFFGQGTRLTVV.

The V call is TRBV4-2, the J call TRBJ2-4; the match to TRBD1 covers 8 bases. The CDR3 runs 16 residues. Germline CDR1 is LGHNA and CDR2 is YNFKEQ. V gave up 1 base and J gave up 12 bases; unmatched junction bases: 14. CDR3 loop: CASSQAQQGVGYSQYF. The CDR3 coding sequence is TGTGCCAGCAGCCAAGCCCAACAGGGGGTGGGATACAGTCAGTACTTC.

The chain has TRBV20-1 and TRBJ1-2, with unresolved D. Trimming took off 3 bases at V and 3 bases at J, with 5 bases between the two ends. CDR3 length: 11 amino acids. Germline V gives CDR1 DFQATT, CDR2 SNEGSKA (reference sequence). The CDR3 region has the DNA TGCAGTGCTAGCACAGACTATGGCTACACCTTC. Translating it yields CSASTDYGYTF.

This clone was seen more than once but under ten times. The rearrangement links TRBV19 to TRBJ1-5, with 7 bases lining up with TRBD1. The CDR3 runs 15 residues. The germline V gene has CDR1 LNHDA and CDR2 SQIVND (reference sequence). Trimming at V came to 3 bases and at J to 2 bases, leaving 4 bases not matched to a gene. The CDR3 loop is CASSIGQVGNQPQHF. Written as DNA, the CDR3 is TGTGCCAGTAGTATTGGACAGGTCGGCAATCAGCCCCAGCATTTT.

This clone showed up just once. The chain employs TRBV6-1 and TRBJ2-3, with D possibly being TRBD2 (7 bases). Germline V CDR1 and CDR2: MNHNS, SASEGT. V lost 7 bases and J 5 bases, leaving 16 bases between the germline ends. This CDR3 spans 14 amino acids. CDR3 region: CASIGGGPGDTQYF. In DNA, the CDR3 is TGTGCCAGCATAGGGGGGGGGCCAGGAGATACGCAGTATTTT.

The sample holds a few counts of this clone. This chain uses TRBV2 with TRBJ2-1; 9 bases align to TRBD2. Unmatched junction bases numbered 10, after V lost 8 bases and J lost 5 bases. This CDR3 contains 15 residues. In germline, CDR1 is SNHLY, CDR2 FYNNEI. The CDR3 here is CASSLGLAGNNEQFF. In DNA form, the CDR3 reads TGTGCCAGCTCCCTGGGGCTAGCGGGGAACAATGAGCAGTTCTTC. The full variable domain, with the rest looked up from reference TRBV2 and TRBJ2-1, is EPEVTQTPSHQVTQMGQEVILRCVPISNHLYFYWYRQILGQKVEFLVSFYNNEISEKSEIFDDQFSVERPDGSNFTLKIRSTKLEDSAMYFCASSLGLAGNNEQFFGPGTRLTVL.

This chain uses TRBV7-3 with TRBJ1-2; 11 bases line up with TRBD1. CDR3 size: 13 residues. The junction had 5 bases not matched to a gene; V was cut back by 6 bases and J by 8 bases. Germline V gives CDR1 SGHTA, CDR2 FQGTGA. The DNA for the CDR3 is TGTGCCAGCAGTACCGGGACAGGGGGAGGCTACACCTTC. It translates to CASSTGTGGGYTF.

The V gene is TRBV7-9, the J gene TRBJ2-5; 9 bases align to TRBD1. The CDR3 has 15 residues. Germline values: CDR1 SEHNR, CDR2 FQNEAQ (reference sequence). After removal of 2 bases from V and 4 bases from J, the junction contained 5 bases not matched to a gene. The chain's CDR3 is CASSLWDREGETQYF. The CDR3 coding sequence is TGTGCCAGCAGCTTATGGGACAGGGAGGGAGAGACCCAGTACTTC.

This chain uses TRBV5-1 with TRBJ2-1, with 10 bases fitting TRBD1. The CDR3 runs 15 residues. Germline V gene data show CDR1 as SGHRS and CDR2 as YFSETQ. V trimming: 7 bases; J trimming: 1 base; junction bases outside the gene matches: 5. The CDR3 sequence: CASGLDRGSYNEQFF. CDR3 nucleotides: TGCGCCAGCGGGTTGGACAGGGGGTCCTACAATGAGCAGTTCTTC.

This clone was recorded a few times. The junction departs from germline at one end; a sequencing error may be responsible. V gene TRBV19 combines with J gene TRBJ2-5, with D possibly TRBD1 on 6 matching bases. There are 14 residues in the CDR3. Germline CDR1 LNHDA, CDR2 SQIVND (reference sequence). The CDR3 sequence: CASSLWGRREAQYF. In nucleotides, the CDR3 is TGTGCCAGTAGTCTGTGGGGGCGAAGAGAGGCCCAGTACTTC.

V and J are TRBV27 and TRBJ1-6; weak D call: TRBD1 (5 bases). V lost 6 bases and J 9 bases, leaving 15 bases between the germline ends. The germline CDR1 and CDR2 sequences are MNHEY and SMNVEV (reference sequence). This CDR3 spans 14 amino acids. CDR3 DNA: TGTGCCAGCAGGGCCGGGACTCCGGGTTCACCCCTCCACTTT. It yields the protein CASRAGTPGSPLHF.

This sequence joins TRBV5-1 and TRBJ2-7; D perhaps matches TRBD1 (6 bases). The germline CDR1 and CDR2 sequences are SGHRS and YFSETQ. The CDR3 is 12 residues long. The V gene lost 5 bases and the J gene lost 2 bases, with 8 bases spanning the gap. The CDR3 here is CASRQGPYEQYF. The CDR3 DNA reads as TGCGCCAGCAGACAGGGTCCCTACGAGCAGTACTTC.

V is TRBV6-1 and J is TRBJ1-4; no clear D gene. V gave up 4 bases and J gave up 0 bases, with 12 bases separating them. The CDR3 extends over 16 amino acids. Germline CDR1 MNHNS, CDR2 SASEGT. CDR3 coding DNA: TGTGCCAGCAGTGGACTTGATCCTCCAACTAATGAAAAACTGTTTTTT. Translation gives CASSGLDPPTNEKLFF.

The chain couples TRBV2 to TRBJ2-7; 10 bases line up with TRBD2. With 5 bases clipped from V and 5 bases from J, the junction kept 9 bases outside the gene matches. The V gene's germline CDR1 is SNHLY and CDR2 FYNNEI. This CDR3 has 15 amino acids. The CDR3 DNA is TGTGCCAGCAGTCCCTATAGCGGGAGGTCCAACGAGCAGTACTTC. This translates into CASSPYSGRSNEQYF.

V is TRBV28 and J is TRBJ2-1; the D gene is possibly TRBD2 (5 bases). Trimming took 5 bases from V and 5 from J, leaving 13 bases between them. The CDR3 spans 14 residues. The germline CDR1 and CDR2 sequences are MDHEN and SYDVKM. The DNA of the CDR3 is TGTGCCAGCAGTCTATTAGGAGGCCACAATGAGCAGTTCTTC. Its protein product is CASSLLGGHNEQFF.

The chain links TRBV28 to TRBJ2-5; 7 bases align to TRBD1. The V and J ends lost 7 bases and 2 bases, in that order; junction bases with no gene match: 1. The CDR3 consists of 12 residues. Germline V lookup: CDR1 MDHEN, CDR2 SYDVKM. This chain's CDR3 is CASTGQQETQYF. The CDR3 DNA follows: TGTGCCAGCACGGGACAGCAAGAGACCCAGTACTTC.

V and J are TRBV28 and TRBJ2-1; TRBD2 agrees at 8 bases. This CDR3 region has 15 residues. The junction had 11 bases not matched to a gene; V was cut back by 6 bases and J by 7 bases. Germline CDR1 reads MDHEN; CDR2 reads SYDVKM. CDR3 region: CASSPAGTSSNEQFF. The CDR3 DNA reads TGTGCCAGCAGCCCAGCCGGGACTAGTTCAAATGAGCAGTTCTTC.

This clone has just one count. This rearrangement joins TRBV6-1 to TRBJ1-2, with D perhaps TRBD1 (6 bases). This CDR3 is 14 amino acids long. V lost 8 bases and J 4 bases, leaving 17 bases between the germline ends. Germline lookup yields CDR1 MNHNS and CDR2 SASEGT. CDR3 in amino acids: CASRRDGQFYGYTF. In DNA, the CDR3 is TGTGCCAGCCGCAGGGATGGACAGTTCTATGGCTACACCTTC.

This rearrangement joins TRBV6-6 to TRBJ1-3; 7 positions agree with TRBD1. The CDR3 has 14 amino acids. Germline trimming cut 8 bases from V and 0 bases from J; bases unmatched to any gene: 4. Germline V gene data show CDR1 as MNHNY and CDR2 as SVGAGI (reference sequence). The CDR3 bases are TGTGCCAGCGTTGGGACAGTCTCTGGAAACACCATATATTTT. Translated: CASVGTVSGNTIYF.